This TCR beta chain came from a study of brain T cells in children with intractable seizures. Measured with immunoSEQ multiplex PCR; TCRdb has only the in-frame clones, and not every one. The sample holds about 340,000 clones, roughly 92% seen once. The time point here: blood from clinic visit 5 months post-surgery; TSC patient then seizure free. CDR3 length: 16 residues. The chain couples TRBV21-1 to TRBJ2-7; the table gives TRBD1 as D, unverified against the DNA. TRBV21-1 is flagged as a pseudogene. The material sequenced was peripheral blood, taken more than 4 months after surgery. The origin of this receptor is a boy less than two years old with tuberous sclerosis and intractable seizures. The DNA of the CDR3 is TGTGCCAGCAGCAATGCCTCATCCGGGACAACCTACGAGCAGTACTTC. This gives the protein CASSNASSGTTYEQYF.